This T cell receptor beta chain stems from a study of glioma-infiltrating T cells after dendritic cell vaccination. Described time point: after dendritic cell vaccination, including at tumor progression/relapse. None of the glioblastoma patients had an isocitrate dehydrogenase mutation. The germline V gene has CDR1 SGHNT and CDR2 YYREEE (reference sequence). Between the trimmed V and J ends, which lost 0 bases and 8 bases, there was a span of 11 bases. The CDR3 sequence is 13 residues long. The immunoSEQ assay amplified TCRB CDR3 from up to roughly 2 ug DNA. Clones were sequenced by immunoSEQ multiplex PCR, and TCRdb holds only the in-frame ones, with some missing. Among more than 95,000 clones listed, roughly 80% were seen once.

This sample comprised blood, obtained after dendritic cell vaccination. This chain connects TRBV5-4 to TRBJ1-2, with no clear D. The receptor was derived from a human donor with glioblastoma. DNA of the CDR3: TGTGCCAGCAGCTTGGAAACCGGGGTGGGCTACACCTTC. This codes for CASSLETGVGYTF.